Each of the 32 T cell receptor beta chains below was sequenced from the same sample in a study of cytomegalovirus exposure and HLA in healthy donors. The PCR ran on 60 Vbeta and 13 Jbeta primers. Data came from immunoSEQ multiplex PCR; TCRdb stores just in-frame clones and leaves some out. Its table lists about 130,000 clones. The sequencing input was PBMCs. These receptors were collected from an older woman in good health and CMV-seronegative.

This chain uses TRBV4-1 with TRBJ2-2, with 12 positions matching TRBD2. Trimming took 0 bases from V and 8 from J; bases not matched to a gene: 7. Germline V gene lookup returns CDR1 MGHRA and CDR2 YSYEKL. CDR3 size: 17 residues. CDR3 nucleotides: TGCGCCAGCAGCCAAGATCGTTTCGGACTAGCGGGAGGGGAGCTGTTTTTT. Amino acids: CASSQDRFGLAGGELFF.

CDR3 in DNA: TGTGCCAGCAGCTCGGACAGGGGCTCCTACAATGAGCAGTTCTTC. It yields the protein CASSSDRGSYNEQFF. The chain joins TRBV2 to TRBJ2-1, with 9 bases identical to TRBD1. The CDR3 is 15 residues long. Germline CDR1 reads SNHLY; CDR2 reads FYNNEI. The J segment lost 0 bases and the V segment lost 6 bases, leaving 3 bases of the junction unmatched. The variable domain in full, with the rest retrieved from reference TRBV2 and TRBJ2-1, is EPEVTQTPSHQVTQMGQEVILRCVPISNHLYFYWYRQILGQKVEFLVSFYNNEISEKSEIFDDQFSVERPDGSNFTLKIRSTKLEDSAMYFCASSSDRGSYNEQFFGPGTRLTVL.

This chain connects TRBV6-4 to TRBJ2-7, with TRBD2 matching over 11 bases. The CDR3 contains 19 residues. V trimming: 5 bases; J trimming: 2 bases; junction bases outside the gene matches: 17. CDR1 MRHNA and CDR2 SNTAGT come from the germline V gene. CDR3 amino acids: CASSHPPGTSGQGAYEQYF. The CDR3 DNA follows: TGTGCCAGCAGTCATCCTCCGGGGACTAGCGGCCAAGGGGCCTACGAGCAGTACTTC.

The chain recombines TRBV7-9 with TRBJ2-1; D might be TRBD2 (5 bases). V lost 8 bases and J lost 0, with 11 bases in between. This CDR3 spans 14 amino acids. CDR1 and CDR2 from the germline V gene are SEHNR and FQNEAQ (reference sequence). CDR3 protein: CASESGLSYNEQFF. DNA of the CDR3: TGTGCCAGCGAAAGCGGCCTCTCCTACAATGAGCAGTTCTTC. Together with reference TRBV7-9 and TRBJ2-1, the CDR3 gives the full variable domain: DTGVSQNPRHKITKRGQNVTFRCDPISEHNRLYWYRQTLGQGPEFLTYFQNEAQLEKSRLLSDRFSAERPKGSFSTLEIQRTEQGDSAMYLCASESGLSYNEQFFGPGTRLTVL.

The genes are TRBV7-8 and TRBJ1-2; tentatively, D is TRBD1 (5 bases). Per the germline V gene, CDR1 is SGHVS and CDR2 is FQNEAQ. CDR3 length: 14 amino acids. The V end lost 5 bases, the J end lost 2 bases, and 12 bases lay between the germline ends. CDR3: CASSPIGGNYGYTF. Here the CDR3 DNA reads TGTGCCAGCAGCCCAATCGGGGGAAACTATGGCTACACCTTC.

V is TRBV5-1 and J is TRBJ1-6; D might be TRBD1 (5 bases). The ends were cut back, 0 bases at V and 10 bases at J, with 17 bases in the middle. Germline-derived CDR1 and CDR2 are SGHRS and YFSETQ. CDR3 length: 16 residues. The CDR3 here is CASSLDGTPKRSPLHF. The CDR3 DNA sequence: TGCGCCAGCAGCTTGGACGGGACTCCGAAGCGGTCACCCCTCCACTTT.

The rearrangement links TRBV5-1 to TRBJ2-3; 10 nucleotides match TRBD1. J was trimmed by 2 bases and V by 4 bases; bases with no gene match: 7. Per the germline V gene, CDR1 is SGHRS and CDR2 is YFSETQ. The CDR3 totals 16 residues. The CDR3 is CASSPGGQGYTDTQYF. CDR3 DNA: TGCGCCAGCAGCCCCGGGGGACAGGGGTACACAGATACGCAGTATTTT.

V and J are TRBV12-2 and TRBJ2-7; TRBD2, the table's D call, lacks a check against the DNA. TRBV12-2 is an annotated pseudogene. The CDR3 has 24 residues. Here the CDR3 DNA reads TGTGCAAGTCGCTCAGGAGGAGCAAGGTTGGAGCAAGGGCGGAGGCGGGGGGGCCGCTACGAGCAGTACTTC. This encodes CASRSGGARLEQGRRRGGRYEQYF.

This rearrangement joins TRBV10-3 to TRBJ2-4; a weak D match, TRBD2 (5 bases). Germline V gene data show CDR1 as ENHRY and CDR2 as SYGVKD. The CDR3 runs to 12 residues. Deletions cut 6 bases from V and 8 bases from J, with 11 bases between. This CDR3 is CAISAERDIQYF. CDR3 coding DNA: TGTGCCATCAGCGCGGAGAGGGACATTCAGTACTTC.

The chain combines TRBV11-2 with TRBJ2-1; no reliable D call. CDR3 length: 16 amino acids. V was cut by 4 bases and J by 5 bases, with 18 bases left in between. Germline loops: CDR1 SGHAT, CDR2 FQNNGV. CDR3 nucleotide sequence: TGTGCCAGCAGCTCGCCGCCTCGCGGTCCGAACAATGAGCAGTTCTTC. Protein product: CASSSPPRGPNNEQFF.

The CDR3 protein is CASSDRGRWTDTQYF. CDR3 bases: TGTGCCAGCAGTGACAGGGGTAGATGGACAGATACGCAGTATTTT. The chain uses TRBV6-4 and TRBJ2-3, with D perhaps matching TRBD1 (5 bases). The CDR3 consists of 15 residues. Germline CDR1 MRHNA, CDR2 SNTAGT. V was trimmed by 2 bases and J by 3 bases, leaving 12 bases between them.

The chain links TRBV25-1 to TRBJ1-1, with 7 bases that match TRBD1. Germline loops: CDR1 MGHDK, CDR2 SYGVNS. J was trimmed by 8 bases and V by 6 bases; bases with no gene match: 12. The CDR3 runs to 14 residues. DNA for the CDR3: TGTGCCAGCAGCGACTGGGACAGACCCCGAGAAGCTTTCTTT. This translates into CASSDWDRPREAFF.

The V and J genes are TRBV7-9 and TRBJ2-5, with D possibly being TRBD2 (5 bases). CDR1 and CDR2 (germline): SEHNR, FQNEAQ (reference sequence). This CDR3 region has 15 residues. The ends were cut back, 5 bases at V and 2 bases at J, with 15 bases in the middle. In DNA, the CDR3 is TGTGCCAGCAGCACCCCAGAAGCGGCGCAAGAGACCCAGTACTTC. Translating it yields CASSTPEAAQETQYF.

This chain uses TRBV27 with TRBJ2-7; tentatively, D is TRBD2 (7 bases). The CDR3 runs to 13 residues. Germline CDR1 and CDR2: MNHEY and SMNVEV (reference sequence). V gave up 10 bases and J gave up 2 bases, with 15 bases separating them. CDR3 region: CATGGGGPYEQYF. CDR3 DNA sequence: TGTGCCACCGGAGGGGGGGGGCCCTACGAGCAGTACTTC.

This chain uses TRBV12-5 with TRBJ2-6; 11 bases are shared with TRBD2. Unmatched junction bases numbered 4, after V lost 6 bases and J lost 0 bases. The germline V gene has CDR1 LGHNT and CDR2 FRNRAP. CDR3 size: 17 residues. Written as DNA, the CDR3 is TGTGCTAGTGGCCCACTAGCGGGAGTCTCTGGGGCCAACGTCCTGACTTTC. It yields the protein CASGPLAGVSGANVLTF.

The chain has TRBV29-1 and TRBJ1-2; TRBD1 aligns across 7 bases. V shed 8 bases and J 2 bases; nucleotides not matched to a gene: 8. CDR3 size: 13 residues. Per germline, CDR1 SQVTM and CDR2 ANQGSEA. Here the CDR3 reads CSTMTGLNYGYTF. The CDR3 DNA sequence: TGCAGCACTATGACAGGGCTAAACTATGGCTACACCTTC.

The chain uses TRBV18 and TRBJ2-7, with 7 bases aligning to TRBD2. The CDR3 loop spans 16 amino acids. The trim removed 0 bases at V and 2 bases at J, leaving 7 bases unmatched. Per the germline V gene, CDR1 is KGHSH and CDR2 is LQKENI. The CDR3 nucleotides are TGTGCCAGCTCACCACCTCCCCTAGCGGAAACCTACGAGCAGTACTTC. This translates into CASSPPPLAETYEQYF.

This chain links TRBV5-5 with TRBJ2-7, with D tentatively TRBD1 (5 bases). This CDR3 has 16 residues. Germline lookup yields CDR1 SGHKS and CDR2 YYEKEE (reference sequence). Trimming left V 4 bases short and J 3 bases short, with 20 bases between. The CDR3 DNA follows: TGTGCCAGCAGCCAGGACCAGGGTCTCGGAGTCTACGAGCAGTACTTC. It yields the protein CASSQDQGLGVYEQYF. Using reference TRBV5-5 and TRBJ2-7 for the parts outside the CDR3, the full variable domain is DAGVTQSPTHLIKTRGQQVTLRCSPISGHKSVSWYQQVLGQGPQFIFQYYEKEERGRGNFPDRFSARQFPNYSSELNVNALLLGDSALYLCASSQDQGLGVYEQYFGPGTRLTVT.

The chain combines TRBV7-9 with TRBJ1-2, with 8 bases matching TRBD1. Per the germline V gene, CDR1 is SEHNR and CDR2 is FQNEAQ (reference sequence). The length of the CDR3 is 13 residues. J gave up 4 bases and V 5 bases, and 3 bases lay outside the gene matches. In nucleotides, the CDR3 is TGTGCCAGCAGCCCCGGGACAGGCTATGGCTACACCTTC. Translating it yields CASSPGTGYGYTF.

The genes are TRBV5-1 and TRBJ2-7; 7 bases are shared with TRBD1. The CDR3 spans 15 residues. CDR1 is SGHRS and CDR2 is YFSETQ in the germline V gene. Trimming cost V 5 bases and J 0 bases; bases outside gene matches: 8. CDR3 amino acids: CASRTGSLSSYEQYF. The CDR3 DNA follows: TGCGCCAGCAGGACAGGGTCCCTTAGCTCCTACGAGCAGTACTTC.

The chain couples TRBV12-5 to TRBJ1-1; 7 bases are shared with TRBD1. The junction had 6 bases not matched to a gene; V was cut back by 4 bases and J by 1 base. Germline V gives CDR1 LGHNT, CDR2 FRNRAP. CDR3 size: 15 residues. The CDR3 DNA sequence: TGTGCTAGTGGTTCTCGACAGGGAACGAACACTGAAGCTTTCTTT. Its protein is CASGSRQGTNTEAFF.

The chain links TRBV30 to TRBJ2-2, with D perhaps matching TRBD1 (5 bases). CDR3 length equals 14 residues. Trimming pared 4 bases from V and 1 base from J, leaving 10 bases between. CDR1 is GTSNPN, CDR2 SVGIG, per germline (reference sequence). Written as DNA, the CDR3 is TGTGCCTGGAACCTACAGGAGAACACCGGGGAGCTGTTTTTT. Translation: CAWNLQENTGELFF.

The rearrangement uses TRBV2 and TRBJ2-5; 8 bases map to TRBD1. V dropped 8 bases and J dropped 4; count of bases not matched to a gene: 9. This CDR3 comprises 14 residues. CDR1 and CDR2 from the germline V gene are SNHLY and FYNNEI. In DNA form, the CDR3 reads TGTGCCAGCGGAGACAGACAGGGGACAGAGACCCAGTACTTC. This codes for CASGDRQGTETQYF.

The chain carries TRBV5-4 and TRBJ2-1, with 9 bases matching TRBD2. Trimming cost V 1 base and J 4 bases; bases outside gene matches: 3. The CDR3 runs 15 residues. CDR1 is SGHNT and CDR2 is YYREEE in the germline V gene (reference sequence). The CDR3: CASSLQREVYNEQFF. CDR3 in DNA: TGTGCCAGCAGCTTGCAGCGGGAGGTGTACAATGAGCAGTTCTTC.

This sequence joins TRBV2 and TRBJ1-6, with 7 nucleotides matching TRBD1. This CDR3 is built from 13 residues. Germline V gene data show CDR1 as SNHLY and CDR2 as FYNNEI. V gave up 8 bases and J gave up 7 bases; unmatched junction bases: 5. CDR3 sequence (DNA): TGTGCCAGCTCTGAGACAGGGAATTCACCCCTCCACTTT. It yields the protein CASSETGNSPLHF.

The chain carries TRBV9 and TRBJ2-3, with a weak D call TRBD1 (6 bases). Germline loops: CDR1 SGDLS, CDR2 YYNGEE. Trimming stripped 0 bases from V and 6 bases from J, with 20 bases between. The CDR3 contains 17 residues. CDR3: CASSVGTWDTIGDTQYF. Written as DNA, the CDR3 is TGTGCCAGCAGCGTAGGTACATGGGACACCATTGGGGATACGCAGTATTTT.

V and J are TRBV5-1 and TRBJ2-4; 7 bases agree with TRBD1. Germline V CDR1 and CDR2: SGHRS, YFSETQ. The ends lost 4 bases at V and 0 bases at J; junction bases unmatched: 7. CDR3 length equals 16 residues. CDR3 DNA sequence: TGCGCCAGCAGCCTGGGACAGCTCTTAGCCAAAAACATTCAGTACTTC. Encoded protein: CASSLGQLLAKNIQYF. The full variable domain, with the rest looked up from reference TRBV5-1 and TRBJ2-4, is KAGVTQTPRYLIKTRGQQVTLSCSPISGHRSVSWYQQTPGQGLQFLFEYFSETQRNKGNFPGRFSGRQFSNSRSEMNVSTLELGDSALYLCASSLGQLLAKNIQYFGAGTRLSVL.

DNA of the CDR3: TGTGCCAGCAGCGTAGCTGGGGCGGGAAATCAGCCCCAGCATTTT. This codes for CASSVAGAGNQPQHF. The chain joins TRBV9 to TRBJ1-5; a possible D gene is TRBD1 (5 bases). The germline CDR1 and CDR2 sequences are SGDLS and YYNGEE. V shed 0 bases and J shed 4 bases, with 11 bases lying between them. This CDR3 region has 15 residues.

The gene calls are TRBV15 and TRBJ1-1; D not resolved. Trimming removed 0 bases at V and 1 base at J, with 3 bases between. This CDR3 spans 13 amino acids. Germline CDR1 LNHNV, CDR2 YYDKDF (reference sequence). This CDR3 reads CATSRDRNTEAFF. CDR3 nucleotide sequence: TGTGCCACCAGCAGAGACAGGAACACTGAAGCTTTCTTT. Supplemented by reference TRBV15 and TRBJ1-1, the full variable domain reads DAMVIQNPRYQVTQFGKPVTLSCSQTLNHNVMYWYQQKSSQAPKLLFHYYDKDFNNEADTPDNFQSRRPNTSFCFLDIRSPGLGDTAMYLCATSRDRNTEAFFGQGTRLTVV.

J is TRBJ1-6 and V is TRBV5-4, with unresolved D. Germline V lookup: CDR1 SGHNT, CDR2 YYREEE (reference sequence). Trimming stripped 4 bases from V and 7 bases from J, with 15 bases between. This CDR3 region has 15 residues. The CDR3 DNA sequence: TGTGCCAGCAGCCATGATCTGACTAAGAATTCACCCCTCCACTTT. The encoded protein is CASSHDLTKNSPLHF.

The chain has TRBV19 and TRBJ2-7; D call uncertain. Germline V CDR1 and CDR2: LNHDA, SQIVND (reference sequence). Trimming took 6 bases from V and 0 from J, leaving 12 bases between them. The CDR3 is 14 residues long. CDR3 sequence (DNA): TGTGCCAGTAGCAACCTGGCCGCCTCCTACGAGCAGTACTTC. The encoded protein is CASSNLAASYEQYF.

The genes are TRBV28 and TRBJ1-4, with a tentative D call TRBD1 (5 bases). The CDR3 consists of 13 residues. V shed 10 bases and J shed 4 bases, with 13 bases lying between them. Per the germline V gene, CDR1 is MDHEN and CDR2 is SYDVKM. The CDR3 loop reads CATAGGVNEKLFF. The CDR3 bases are TGTGCCACGGCGGGAGGGGTTAATGAAAAACTGTTTTTT.